The 27 T cell receptor beta chains in this list originate from one sample, sequenced in a study of T cell responses to AZD1222 COVID-19 vaccine. Sequencing was performed with immunoSEQ multiplex PCR; in TCRdb, only in-frame clones are kept and a portion is missing. This sample has 150,000 to 200,000 clones, with approximately 90% found just once. The material sequenced was peripheral blood, taken 28 days after the second AZD1222 dose. The receptor source for this set is an adult who received the AZD1222 COVID-19 vaccine.

J is TRBJ2-1 and V is TRBV7-9; 8 nucleotides match TRBD1. V lost 4 bases and J lost 2; bases outside the gene matches: 4. There are 15 residues in the CDR3. Germline-derived CDR1 and CDR2 are SEHNR and FQNEAQ (reference sequence). The DNA of the CDR3 is TGTGCCAGCAGCTCCCACAGGGGGACCTACAATGAGCAGTTCTTC. It yields the protein CASSSHRGTYNEQFF.

CDR3 sequence (DNA): TGTGCCAGCAGTCTATCGGGGAAGAACACTGAAGCTTTCTTT. It codes for CASSLSGKNTEAFF. The chain carries TRBV6-5 and TRBJ1-1; D not resolved. This CDR3 spans 14 amino acids. V gave up 5 bases and J gave up 1 base, with 11 bases separating them. Germline V CDR1 and CDR2: MNHEY, SVGAGI.

The chain couples TRBV28 to TRBJ1-2; 10 bases line up with TRBD1. The J segment lost 8 bases and the V segment lost 4 bases, leaving 4 bases of the junction unmatched. The CDR3 is 13 amino acids. Germline values: CDR1 MDHEN, CDR2 SYDVKM. CDR3 protein: CASSSRQGAGYTF. CDR3 DNA: TGTGCCAGCAGTTCACGACAGGGGGCGGGCTACACCTTC.

The V gene is TRBV27, the J gene TRBJ1-6, with D perhaps TRBD1 (5 bases). The length of the CDR3 is 14 residues. The germline V gene has CDR1 MNHEY and CDR2 SMNVEV (reference sequence). The V end was cut by 6 bases, the J end by 8 bases, with 14 bases between. In nucleotides, the CDR3 is TGTGCCAGCAGCCCTGGGGGGATTTATTCACCCCTCCACTTT. Translated: CASSPGGIYSPLHF.

The CDR3 loop is CASSPGQGGNTF. As DNA, the CDR3 is TGTGCCAGCAGCCCGGGACAGGGGGGTAACACCTTC. The rearrangement links TRBV3-1 (or the pseudogene TRBV3-2) to TRBJ1-2, with TRBD1 matching over 11 bases. CDR3 length: 12 amino acids. Germline V gene lookup returns CDR1 LGHDT and CDR2 YNNKEL (reference sequence). V gave up 4 bases and J gave up 12 bases; unmatched junction bases: 4.

The chain joins TRBV30 to TRBJ1-2, with D perhaps matching TRBD1 (6 bases). The CDR3 has 16 amino acids. V lost 0 bases and J lost 7, with 21 bases in between. The germline CDR1 and CDR2 sequences are GTSNPN and SVGIG (reference sequence). The CDR3, as DNA: TGTGCCTGGAGTGTACGACCAGGGGCACATTCTAGTGGCTACACCTTC. Translated, it gives CAWSVRPGAHSSGYTF.

The genes are TRBV6-1 and TRBJ2-1, with D hard to call. This CDR3 is 14 amino acids long. The germline V gene has CDR1 MNHNS and CDR2 SASEGT. Trimming took 2 bases from V and 0 from J, leaving 5 bases between them. The CDR3 bases are TGTGCCAGCAGTGAAAGTGGCTCCTACAATGAGCAGTTCTTC. It encodes CASSESGSYNEQFF.

The rearrangement joins TRBV18 to TRBJ2-7; D is unresolved. Germline-derived CDR1 and CDR2 are KGHSH and LQKENI. V was cut by 2 bases and J by 0 bases, with 14 bases left in between. CDR3 length: 16 residues. The CDR3 sequence: CASSPSLDQASYEQYF. The CDR3 DNA reads TGTGCCAGCTCACCATCTTTGGACCAAGCCTCCTACGAGCAGTACTTC.

V usage is TRBV7-9 and J usage is TRBJ2-1, with TRBD2 matching over 13 bases. The CDR3 contains 15 residues. The trim removed 4 bases at V and 5 bases at J, leaving 2 bases unmatched. CDR1 and CDR2 from the germline V gene are SEHNR and FQNEAQ (reference sequence). The CDR3 DNA reads TGTGCCAGCAGCTCGGGACTAGCGGGGCACAATGAGCAGTTCTTC. Residues: CASSSGLAGHNEQFF.

V gene TRBV19 combines with J gene TRBJ2-7; D unresolved. Germline V gene data show CDR1 as LNHDA and CDR2 as SQIVND (reference sequence). The V gene lost 1 base and the J gene lost 6 bases, with 13 bases spanning the gap. The CDR3 is 14 residues long. The CDR3 bases are TGTGCCAGTAGTATAGGCCCTAGATCTTTCGAGCAGTACTTC. As protein: CASSIGPRSFEQYF.

The chain is built from TRBV18 and TRBJ1-5; D gene ambiguous. Trimming left V 6 bases short and J 0 bases short, with 15 bases between. Germline CDR1 reads KGHSH; CDR2 reads LQKENI. The CDR3 is made up of 16 amino acids. CDR3 nucleotides: TGTGCCAGCTCCGATGGCCGGGGTGATAGCAATCAGCCCCAGCATTTT. This encodes CASSDGRGDSNQPQHF.

V and J are TRBV6-5 and TRBJ1-3; D gene unclear. Trimming cost V 6 bases and J 1 base, with 10 bases left between them. Germline CDR1 is MNHEY and CDR2 is SVGAGI. This CDR3 comprises 14 residues. The CDR3 spells CASSSTNSGNTIYF. The CDR3 nucleotides read TGTGCCAGCAGCTCGACAAATTCTGGAAACACCATATATTTT.

This chain uses TRBV6-5 with TRBJ1-1; D is possibly TRBD1 (6 bases). Germline CDR1 reads MNHEY; CDR2 reads SVGAGI. The CDR3 loop spans 15 amino acids. V gave up 6 bases and J gave up 1 base, with 15 bases separating them. The CDR3 nucleotides are TGTGCCAGCAGCACAAATACAGGGTGGAACACTGAAGCTTTCTTT. Amino acids: CASSTNTGWNTEAFF.

The J gene is TRBJ2-2, the V gene TRBV9; weak D call: TRBD2 (5 bases). CDR1 is SGDLS and CDR2 is YYNGEE in the germline V gene. This CDR3 contains 16 residues. V lost 0 bases, J lost 2 bases, and 11 bases lay in between. CDR3 bases: TGTGCCAGCAGCGTAGCTCCTCCGGGAAACACCGGGGAGCTGTTTTTT. This gives the protein CASSVAPPGNTGELFF.

This chain connects TRBV6-5 to TRBJ1-6; D is undetermined. There are 13 residues in the CDR3. Germline V lookup: CDR1 MNHEY, CDR2 SVGAGI. Trimming left V 6 bases short and J 6 bases short, with 9 bases between. The CDR3: CASRQKINSPLHF. Here the CDR3 DNA reads TGTGCCAGCAGGCAAAAGATTAATTCACCCCTCCACTTT.

This clone has just one count. The chain employs TRBV5-1 and TRBJ2-7; no clear D gene. Trimming pared 0 bases from V and 4 bases from J, leaving 11 bases between. The CDR3 extends over 14 amino acids. Germline CDR1 and CDR2: SGHRS and YFSETQ. As DNA, the CDR3 is TGCGCCAGCAGCTTGGAACATAACAATTACGAGCAGTACTTC. Its translation is CASSLEHNNYEQYF.

Comment on this clone: Additional DNA sequences in this sample encode the identical CDR3. The V and J genes are TRBV3-1 (or the pseudogene TRBV3-2) and TRBJ2-1; unclear D gene. V shed 3 bases and J shed 5 bases, with 2 bases lying between them. This CDR3 contains 11 residues. The V gene's germline CDR1 is LGHDT and CDR2 YNNKEL (reference sequence). The CDR3 is CASSQDNEQFF. The DNA for the CDR3 is TGTGCCAGCAGCCAGGACAATGAGCAGTTCTTC.

V gene TRBV5-6 combines with J gene TRBJ1-4; 7 nucleotides match TRBD1. Germline trimming cut 4 bases from V and 3 bases from J; bases unmatched to any gene: 6. Germline loops: CDR1 SGHDT, CDR2 YYEEEE. This CDR3 contains 15 residues. The CDR3: CASSRNRGSNEKLFF. The DNA of the CDR3 is TGTGCCAGCAGCAGGAACAGGGGTTCTAATGAAAAACTGTTTTTT.

The chain joins TRBV5-1 to TRBJ1-6; tentatively, D is TRBD1 (6 bases). CDR1 is SGHRS, CDR2 YFSETQ, per germline. V was cut by 6 bases and J by 1 base, with 17 bases left in between. The CDR3 has 17 residues. The CDR3 loop reads CASTSGQLGSYNSPLHF. DNA for the CDR3: TGCGCCAGCACCTCAGGACAGCTTGGATCCTATAATTCACCCCTCCACTTT.

The chain employs TRBV6-5 and TRBJ2-7; 7 bases align to TRBD1. Germline V gives CDR1 MNHEY, CDR2 SVGAGI. CDR3 length: 14 residues. The V segment lost 6 bases and the J segment 12 bases; nucleotides outside the gene matches: 17. Here the CDR3 reads CASSVSIRDSRLYF. CDR3 coding DNA: TGTGCCAGCAGCGTCTCTATCCGGGACAGCAGACTGTACTTC.

The genes are TRBV5-1 and TRBJ2-2; TRBD1 matches at 10 bases. The trim removed 3 bases at V and 6 bases at J, leaving 2 bases unmatched. Germline V gene lookup returns CDR1 SGHRS and CDR2 YFSETQ. This CDR3 region has 14 residues. CDR3 DNA: TGCGCCAGCAGCTCGACAGGGGGCCCCGGGGAGCTGTTTTTT. This sequence encodes CASSSTGGPGELFF.

V is TRBV19 and J is TRBJ1-1; no clear D. Germline-derived CDR1 and CDR2 are LNHDA and SQIVND (reference sequence). Trimming took 6 bases from V and 3 from J, leaving 5 bases between them. The CDR3 loop spans 11 amino acids. The CDR3 nucleotides read TGTGCCAGTAGAGTCGACACTGAAGCTTTCTTT. Its protein is CASRVDTEAFF.

This chain links TRBV19 with TRBJ1-1, with D possibly TRBD1 on 6 matching bases. This CDR3 region has 15 residues. Trimming shortened V by 4 bases and J by 2 bases, and 14 bases separated the two germline ends. The germline gives CDR1 LNHDA, CDR2 SQIVND (reference sequence). The CDR3 reads CASSSSGRGNTEAFF. For the CDR3, the DNA is TGTGCCAGTAGTAGCAGCGGCAGGGGTAACACTGAAGCTTTCTTT. Complete variable domain (other parts from reference TRBV19 and TRBJ1-1): DGGITQSPKYLFRKEGQNVTLSCEQNLNHDAMYWYRQDPGQGLRLIYYSQIVNDFQKGDIAEGYSVSREKKESFPLTVTSAQKNPTAFYLCASSSSGRGNTEAFFGQGTRLTVV.

The chain combines TRBV3-1 (or the pseudogene TRBV3-2) with TRBJ2-3; a weak D match, TRBD1 (5 bases). Germline CDR1 is LGHDT and CDR2 is YNNKEL (reference sequence). CDR3 length: 18 amino acids. Trimming took off 4 bases at V and 0 bases at J, with 20 bases between the two ends. The CDR3 spells CASSRSGIGALSTDTQYF. In nucleotides, the CDR3 is TGTGCCAGCAGCCGCTCCGGCATAGGGGCACTCAGCACAGATACGCAGTATTTT.

V gene TRBV5-1 combines with J gene TRBJ1-1; 8 nucleotides align to TRBD1. After removal of 1 base from V and 4 bases from J, the junction contained 3 bases not matched to a gene. The CDR3 loop spans 14 amino acids. Looked up from germline, CDR1 is SGHRS and CDR2 is YFSETQ. CDR3 bases: TGCGCCAGCAGCTTGCAGGGGGCAGGCACTGAAGCTTTCTTT. This gives the protein CASSLQGAGTEAFF.

The rearrangement uses TRBV5-4 and TRBJ1-6; the D gene is possibly TRBD1 (5 bases). The germline V gene encodes CDR1 SGHNT and CDR2 YYREEE (reference sequence). Trimming removed 0 bases at V and 7 bases at J, with 11 bases between. The CDR3 loop spans 15 amino acids. Written as DNA, the CDR3 is TGTGCCAGCAGCTTGGATTTTGGGGGGAATTCACCCCTCCACTTT. Encoded protein: CASSLDFGGNSPLHF.

This CDR3 reads CASSPRLGTGGARYGYTF. Written as DNA, the CDR3 is TGTGCCAGCAGTCCTCGCCTTGGGACAGGGGGCGCACGGTATGGCTACACCTTC. The V and J genes are TRBV27 and TRBJ1-2; the match to TRBD1 covers 12 bases. Germline trimming cut 5 bases from V and 5 bases from J; bases unmatched to any gene: 15. The CDR3 length is 18 residues. The germline V gene encodes CDR1 MNHEY and CDR2 SMNVEV (reference sequence).